Described below is a single TCR beta chain sequence and its context. No antigen is known for it. A much more abundant neighbour one base away suggests this may be a read error. Trimming cost V 2 bases and J 7 bases, with 12 bases left between them. The CDR3 spans 13 residues. Germline values: CDR1 MNHGY, CDR2 SVAAGI. The sample comes from a study of regulatory T cells in long-lasting Graves disease. Study results and limitations: The persistent group shared some 2,700 public clonotypes, more than the approximately 890 shared by new patients.

Arm-PCR with iRepertoire HTBI primers amplified the CDR3 regions for these TCR beta libraries. MiXCR, run by TCRdb on the multiplex PCR reads, gives a single entry per CDR3 protein. The table lists some 400,000 distinct CDR3 sequences, about 15% of them singletons. Time point noted: newly diagnosed GD, antithyroid drugs for less than 3 months. Extracted RNA from PBMCs served as the source of the TCR library. The peripheral blood volume drawn was about 10 milliliters, and it was collected into EDTA tubes. These data were also reused for a study on T cells in Graves' hyperthyroidism and ophthalmopathy. That paper adds: Blood shared most expanded thyroid clonotypes above 0.001. With a median lead of approximately 6 months before onset, the model predicted ophthalmopathy.

This chain joins TRBV6-9 and TRBJ2-7; D possibly corresponds to TRBD2 (5 bases). The specimen was peripheral blood mononuclear cells (PBMCs), collected at new diagnosis, from a patient treated with antithyroid drugs. The clonotype originates from a woman aged 25 to 45 with Graves disease. DNA of the CDR3: TGTGCCAGCAGTTATAGGGAGACCAATGAGCAGTACTTC. Protein: CASSYRETNEQYF.